This paragraph reports one T cell receptor (beta chain). Its antigen is not identified. This PCR relied on a set of 60 Vbeta primers and 13 Jbeta primers. The repertoire was sequenced with immunoSEQ multiplex PCR; TCRdb's copy has only in-frame clones and lacks some. The table records some 110,000 clones, about 81% of them present only once. The data derive from a study of cytomegalovirus exposure and HLA in healthy donors. The study's findings and limits: A missense variant in DCLRE1C was later tied to TCR beta V- and J-gene trimming. Highly shared sequence variants in one cluster were likely a sequencing artifact. From TCR beta sequences, most subjects' HLA-A and HLA-B alleles were reportedly predicted accurately. Several of the most significant clusters appeared linked to common viral pathogens, based on a later analysis.

Germline V gene lookup returns CDR1 SEHNR and CDR2 FQNEAQ (reference sequence). Trimming cost V 5 bases and J 3 bases, with 17 bases left between them. This CDR3 contains 15 residues. The sequence derives from a woman in her 30s in good health and CMV-seronegative. The chain joins TRBV7-9 to TRBJ2-7, with no clear D. Sequenced sample: PBMCs. The CDR3 region is CASSPKAGSFYEQYF. The CDR3 DNA follows: TGTGCCAGCAGCCCTAAAGCAGGCTCCTTCTACGAGCAGTACTTC.